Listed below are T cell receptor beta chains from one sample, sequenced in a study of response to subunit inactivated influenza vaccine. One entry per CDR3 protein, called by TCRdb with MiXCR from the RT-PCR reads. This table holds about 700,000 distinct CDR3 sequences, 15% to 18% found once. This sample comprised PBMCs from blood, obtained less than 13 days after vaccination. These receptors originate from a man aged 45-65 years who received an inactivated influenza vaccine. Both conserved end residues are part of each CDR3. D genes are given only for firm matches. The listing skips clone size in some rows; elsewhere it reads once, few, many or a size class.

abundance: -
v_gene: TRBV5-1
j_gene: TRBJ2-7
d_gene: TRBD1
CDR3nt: TGCGCCAGCAGCTTTGGTGGGACAGGGGACTCCTACGAGCAGTACTTC
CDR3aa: CASSFGGTGDSYEQYF

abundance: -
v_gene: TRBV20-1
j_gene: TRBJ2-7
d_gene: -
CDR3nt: TGCAGTGCTAGAGAAATCTCAAGGAGGGGCCACAACGAGCAGTACTTC
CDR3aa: CSAREISRRGHNEQYF

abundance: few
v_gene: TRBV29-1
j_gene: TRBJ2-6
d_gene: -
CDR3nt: TGCAGCGTTGAAGATCCCTCTGGGGCCAACGTCCTGACTTTC
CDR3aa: CSVEDPSGANVLTF

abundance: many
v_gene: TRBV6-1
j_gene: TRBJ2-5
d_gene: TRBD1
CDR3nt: TGTGCCAGCAGTGCCACCGGGACAGATAAGATGGCCCAGTACTTC
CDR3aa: CASSATGTDKMAQYF

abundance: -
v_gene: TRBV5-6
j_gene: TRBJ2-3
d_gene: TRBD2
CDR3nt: TGTGCCAGCAGCTTGGCCTGGGCTAGCGGGATGGATACGCAGTATTTT
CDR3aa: CASSLAWASGMDTQYF

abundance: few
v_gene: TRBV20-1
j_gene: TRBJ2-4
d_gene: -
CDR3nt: TGCAGTGCTATTCCCTTCACAGGGCCCCTTCCGCACATTCAGTACTTC
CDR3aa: CSAIPFTGPLPHIQYF

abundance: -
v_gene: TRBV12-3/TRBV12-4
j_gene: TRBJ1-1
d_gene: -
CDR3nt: TGTGCCAGCGGGATAAGGGGCGTGAACACTGAAGCTTTCTTT
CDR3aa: CASGIRGVNTEAFF

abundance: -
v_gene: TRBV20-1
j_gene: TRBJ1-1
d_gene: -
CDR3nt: TGCAGTGCTAGCCGAGGCAGGGACACTGAAGCTTTCTTT
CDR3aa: CSASRGRDTEAFF

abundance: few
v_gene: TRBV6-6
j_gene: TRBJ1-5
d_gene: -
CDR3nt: TGTGCCAGCAGAAACAGGGATGCTCAGCCCCAGCATTTT
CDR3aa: CASRNRDAQPQHF

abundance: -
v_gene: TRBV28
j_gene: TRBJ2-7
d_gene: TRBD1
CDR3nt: TGTGCCAGCCACCCCCACAACAGGGGCCCCTTTGAGCAGTACTTC
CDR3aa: CASHPHNRGPFEQYF

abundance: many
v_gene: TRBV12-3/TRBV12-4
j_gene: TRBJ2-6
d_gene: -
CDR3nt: TGTGCCAGCAGTTCAGGGGGGTCGACTGGGGCCAACGTCCTGACTTTC
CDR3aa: CASSSGGSTGANVLTF

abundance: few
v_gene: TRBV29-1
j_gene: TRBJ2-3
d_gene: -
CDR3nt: TGCAGCGTTGATCGACAGCTGAGCACAGATACGCAGTATTTT
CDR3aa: CSVDRQLSTDTQYF

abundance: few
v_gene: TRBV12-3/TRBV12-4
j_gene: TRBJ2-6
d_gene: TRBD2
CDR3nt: TGTGCCAGCAGAGTGACTAGCGCGTCCCGGGGGGCCAACGTCCTGACTTTC
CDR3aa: CASRVTSASRGANVLTF

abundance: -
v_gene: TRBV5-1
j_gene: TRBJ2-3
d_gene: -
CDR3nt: TGCGCCAGCAGCTTGACTACCGTAGCGGGCACAGATACGCAGTATTTT
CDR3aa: CASSLTTVAGTDTQYF

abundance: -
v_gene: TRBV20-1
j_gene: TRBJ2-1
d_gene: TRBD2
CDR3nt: TGCAGTGCCCTGTCGGGGACTAGCGGTAACAATGAGCAGTTCTTC
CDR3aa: CSALSGTSGNNEQFF

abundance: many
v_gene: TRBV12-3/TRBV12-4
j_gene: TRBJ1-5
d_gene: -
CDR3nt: TGTGCCAGCAGTTCCCTCCCCACGGGGCGGGGGCCTGAGCCCCAGCATTTT
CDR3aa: CASSSLPTGRGPEPQHF

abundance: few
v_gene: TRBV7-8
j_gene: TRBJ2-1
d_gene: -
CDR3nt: TGTGCCAGCAGCTTAGTAGGCACGAACGCCTACAATGAGCAGTTCTTC
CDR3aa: CASSLVGTNAYNEQFF

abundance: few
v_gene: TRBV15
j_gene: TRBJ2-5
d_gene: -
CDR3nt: TGTGCCACCAGCTTGGGTAGGGATCAAGAGACCCAGTACTTC
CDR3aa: CATSLGRDQETQYF

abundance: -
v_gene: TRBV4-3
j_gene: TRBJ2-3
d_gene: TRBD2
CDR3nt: TGCGCCAGCAGCCTGGGTCGCGGGAGCAGCACAGATACGCAGTATTTT
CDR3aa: CASSLGRGSSTDTQYF

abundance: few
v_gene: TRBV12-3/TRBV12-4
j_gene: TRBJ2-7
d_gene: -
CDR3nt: TGTGCCAGCAGCTCGTTACTAGCCTACGAGCAGTACTTC
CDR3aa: CASSSLLAYEQYF

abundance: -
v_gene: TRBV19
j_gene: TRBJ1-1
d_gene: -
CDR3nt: TGTGCCAGTAGTATTAAACGGAACACTGAAGCTTTCTTT
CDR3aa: CASSIKRNTEAFF

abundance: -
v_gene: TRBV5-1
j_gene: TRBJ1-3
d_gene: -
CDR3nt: TGCGTCAGCAGCTTGGACACGACGGCTGGAAACACCATATATTTT
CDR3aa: CVSSLDTTAGNTIYF

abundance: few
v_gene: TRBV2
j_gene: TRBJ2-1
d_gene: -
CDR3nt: TGTGCCAGCAGTGATTTAGCGATCGCCTACAATGAGCAGTTCTTC
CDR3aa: CASSDLAIAYNEQFF

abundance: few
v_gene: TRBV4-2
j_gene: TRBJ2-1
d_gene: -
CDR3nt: TGTGCCAGCAGCCAAGATTTTCGAGGAGTCCCTTACAATGAGCAGTTCTTC
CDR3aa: CASSQDFRGVPYNEQFF

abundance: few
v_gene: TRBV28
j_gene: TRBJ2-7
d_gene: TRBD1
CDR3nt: TGTGCCAGCAGTTTATCTCCAGGGACAGTCTCCTACGAGCAGTACTTC
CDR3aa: CASSLSPGTVSYEQYF

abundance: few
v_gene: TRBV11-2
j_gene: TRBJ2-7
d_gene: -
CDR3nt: TGTGCCAGCAGCTTAGATCTCAAGGGGCCCTACGAGCAGTACTTC
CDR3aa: CASSLDLKGPYEQYF

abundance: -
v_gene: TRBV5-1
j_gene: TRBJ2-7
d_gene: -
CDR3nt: TGCGCCAGCAGCTTAGAGGGCTCCACCTACGAGCAGTACTTC
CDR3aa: CASSLEGSTYEQYF

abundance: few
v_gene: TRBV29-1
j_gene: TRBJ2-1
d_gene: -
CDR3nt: TGCAGCGTTGAAGGAGCGGGTACTTACAATGAGCAGTTCTTC
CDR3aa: CSVEGAGTYNEQFF

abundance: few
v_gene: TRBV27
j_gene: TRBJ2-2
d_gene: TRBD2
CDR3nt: TGTGCCAGCAGTTTATTTGGACTAGCGGAGTTCACCGGGGAGCTGTTTTTT
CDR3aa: CASSLFGLAEFTGELFF

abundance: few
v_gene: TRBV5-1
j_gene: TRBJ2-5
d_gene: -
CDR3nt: TGCGCCAGCAGCTCCCAACCGGGACAAGCAGCCGAGACCCAGTACTTC
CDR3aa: CASSSQPGQAAETQYF

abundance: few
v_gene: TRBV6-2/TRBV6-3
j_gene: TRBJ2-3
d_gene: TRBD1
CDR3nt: TGTGCCAGCCGAACAGGGGGGAATACGCAGTATTTT
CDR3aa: CASRTGGNTQYF

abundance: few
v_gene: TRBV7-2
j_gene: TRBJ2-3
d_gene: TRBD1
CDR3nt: TGTGCCAGCAGCTTAAGCCCCGGACAGGGTTCCACAGATACGCAGTATTTT
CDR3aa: CASSLSPGQGSTDTQYF

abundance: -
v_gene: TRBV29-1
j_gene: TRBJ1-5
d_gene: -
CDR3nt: TGCAGCGTTCTGCGAGGGGCTGGTCAGCCCCAGCATTTT
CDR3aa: CSVLRGAGQPQHF

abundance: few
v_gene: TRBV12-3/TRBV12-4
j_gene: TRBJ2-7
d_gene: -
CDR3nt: TGTGCCACCCAGACGGCCGGCGGGGAGCAGTACTTC
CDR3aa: CATQTAGGEQYF

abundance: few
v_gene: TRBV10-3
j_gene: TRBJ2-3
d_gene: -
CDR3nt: TGTGCCATCAGTGAGCGGGTGGGGGCCCGCACAGATACGCAGTATTTT
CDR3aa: CAISERVGARTDTQYF

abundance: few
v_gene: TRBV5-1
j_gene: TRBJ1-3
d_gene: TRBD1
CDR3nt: TGCGCCAGCAGCTTGGGGGACAGGTTCTCTGGAAACACCATATATTTT
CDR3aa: CASSLGDRFSGNTIYF

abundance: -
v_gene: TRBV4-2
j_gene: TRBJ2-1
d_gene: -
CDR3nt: TGTGCCAGCAGCGGTACTAGATTCTATGAGCAGTTCTTC
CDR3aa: CASSGTRFYEQFF